Here is one TCR beta chain with its context. For TCRbeta, the library was prepared with unique molecular identifiers. TCRdb used MiXCR to reprocess the PCR reads, holding one entry per CDR3 protein. The data contain 500,000 or so distinct CDR3 sequences, 30% to 35% of them singletons. The sample is drawn from a study of T-cell reconstitution after alpha-beta-depleted transplantation in children. Germline V lookup: CDR1 LGHNA, CDR2 YSLEER. The CDR3 is made up of 14 amino acids. The germline V and J ends were trimmed by 3 bases and 0 bases, with 6 bases remaining between them. The sample was PBMCs from the stem cell graft donor, taken from the stem cell graft. V usage is TRBV4-3 and J usage is TRBJ2-1; D is undetermined. The receptor comes from a human donor who donated a stem cell graft to a child with aplastic anemia. Here the CDR3 reads CASSHALSYNEQFF. CDR3 DNA sequence: TGCGCCAGCAGCCATGCGCTCTCCTACAATGAGCAGTTCTTC.